The 5 T cell receptor beta chains given below trace back to one sample, sequenced in a study of HIV-infected children after antiretroviral therapy interruption. Treatment noted: PENTA 11 planned treatment interruption arm or continuous ART arm. Unique molecular identifiers were included in an RNA-based 3' RACE TCR library. Each CDR3 protein is one row after TCRdb ran MiXCR on the 3' RACE reads. The data show over 15,000 distinct CDR3 sequences, nearly 3.5% seen once. The specimen comprised CD45RA+ CD4+ T cells from PBMCs, sampled from a donor given antiretroviral therapy, either interrupted or continuous. This sample's subset: naive CD4+ CD45RA+ CD45RO- T cells. These receptors all come from a child aged 2 to 17 with HIV.

This clonotype showed up many times. The chain carries TRBV5-1 and TRBJ2-1, with TRBD2 matching 16 bases. Germline CDR1 and CDR2: SGHRS and YFSETQ. V dropped 4 bases and J dropped 9; count of bases not matched to a gene: 16. There are 19 residues in the CDR3. The CDR3 DNA sequence: TGCGCCAGCAGCATCTCCGGGACTAGCGGGGGGGCCGATCCCCTTGAGCAGTTCTTC. This codes for CASSISGTSGGADPLEQFF. Using reference TRBV5-1 and TRBJ2-1 for the parts outside the CDR3, the full variable domain is KAGVTQTPRYLIKTRGQQVTLSCSPISGHRSVSWYQQTPGQGLQFLFEYFSETQRNKGNFPGRFSGRQFSNSRSEMNVSTLELGDSALYLCASSISGTSGGADPLEQFFGPGTRLTVL.

This clonotype was detected ten times or more. The J gene is TRBJ2-1, the V gene TRBV28; D is perhaps TRBD2 (6 bases). CDR1 and CDR2 (germline): MDHEN, SYDVKM. The ends were cut back, 6 bases at V and 4 bases at J, with 13 bases in the middle. The CDR3 spans 14 residues. The DNA of the CDR3 is TGTGCCAGCAGGCCACCCGGGGGTTACAATGAGCAGTTCTTC. Protein: CASRPPGGYNEQFF.

This clonotype was detected many times. The genes are TRBV5-5 and TRBJ2-3; 12 bases are a match to TRBD2. V shed 0 bases, J shed 1 base, and the junction held 6 bases outside the gene matches. The CDR3 length is 18 residues. Germline V lookup: CDR1 SGHKS, CDR2 YYEKEE (reference sequence). The CDR3 nucleotides read TGTGCCAGCAGCTTGGCCCCCGGGACTAGCGGGCGCACAGATACGCAGTATTTT. Translating it yields CASSLAPGTSGRTDTQYF.

At least ten counts were recorded for this clonotype. The gene calls are TRBV4-1 and TRBJ1-2; D uncertain. The length of the CDR3 is 14 residues. V was clipped by 8 bases and J by 0 bases, with 13 bases between them. Germline V CDR1 and CDR2: MGHRA, YSYEKL. The CDR3 DNA is TGCGCCAGCTCTCAATATCGACCTAACTATGGCTACACCTTC. Its protein is CASSQYRPNYGYTF.

This clonotype has at least ten counts. This chain uses TRBV4-1 with TRBJ2-7; no clear D gene. Germline CDR1 is MGHRA and CDR2 is YSYEKL. The CDR3 length is 16 residues. V lost 5 bases and J 3 bases, leaving 20 bases between the germline ends. DNA for the CDR3: TGCGCCAGCAGCTCAGTCCCACAGACGACCGACTACGAGCAGTACTTC. Amino acids: CASSSVPQTTDYEQYF.